This TCR beta chain was recovered during a study of T cell responses to AZD1222 COVID-19 vaccine. Remarks on this clone: As yet, its antigen is unknown.

Sequenced by immunoSEQ multiplex PCR; TCRdb stores in-frame clones only, minus some. This sample has around 160,000 clones, with 93% found just once. The CDR3 has 13 residues. The V end lost 4 bases, the J end lost 5 bases, and 12 bases lay between the germline ends. Germline V gene lookup returns CDR1 SGHDT and CDR2 YYEEEE. Overall study results and limits: As reported, nearly half of all spike-specific TCRs target variant regions that are unmutated.

The TCR originated in an adult in good health. The chain is built from TRBV5-6 and TRBJ1-1; possible D gene TRBD1, 5 bases. The sequenced sample was peripheral blood, obtained on day 0 of AZD1222 vaccination. The CDR3 DNA reads as TGTGCCAGCAGCATGGGGGGGAGGACTGAAGCTTTCTTT. The encoded protein is CASSMGGRTEAFF.